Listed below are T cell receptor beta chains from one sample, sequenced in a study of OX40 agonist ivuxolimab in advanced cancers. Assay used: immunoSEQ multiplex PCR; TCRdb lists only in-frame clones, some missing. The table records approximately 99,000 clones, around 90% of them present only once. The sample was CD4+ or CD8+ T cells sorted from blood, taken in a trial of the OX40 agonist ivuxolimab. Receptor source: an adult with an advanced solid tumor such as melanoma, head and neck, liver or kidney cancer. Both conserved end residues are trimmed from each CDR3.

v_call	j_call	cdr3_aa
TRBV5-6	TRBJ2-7	ASSALAGGYEQY
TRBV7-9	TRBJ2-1	ASSLAGQGYNEQF
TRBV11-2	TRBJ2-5	ASSVPTGYGETQY
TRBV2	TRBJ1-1	ASSGPTGGDTEAF
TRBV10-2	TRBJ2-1	ASSALPGLAGESSYNEQF
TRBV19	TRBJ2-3	ASSTGTGRIDTQY
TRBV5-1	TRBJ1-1	ASSLSWTGSNTEAF
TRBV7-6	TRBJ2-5	ASGGGARQETQY
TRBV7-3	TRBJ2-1	ASSLNRDEQF
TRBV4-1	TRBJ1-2	ASSHYRGYNYGYT
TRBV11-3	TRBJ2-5	ASSEPGTETQY
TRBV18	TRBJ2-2	ASSPGQNTGELF
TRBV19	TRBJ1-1	ASSTYAEAF
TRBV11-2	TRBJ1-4	ASSLTATNEKLF
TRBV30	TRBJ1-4	AWRRDRFNEKLF
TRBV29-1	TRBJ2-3	SSLTSWGTDTQY
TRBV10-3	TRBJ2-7	AISQSGSMIEQY
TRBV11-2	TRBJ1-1	ASSLIGNTEAF
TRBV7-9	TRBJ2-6	ASTQDRVNPGSGANVLT
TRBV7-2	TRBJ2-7	ASSAGQGNEQY
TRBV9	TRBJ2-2	ASSPGLSTGELF
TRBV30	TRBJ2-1	AWNGLAPYNEQF
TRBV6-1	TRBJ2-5	ASRRSRVGQETQY
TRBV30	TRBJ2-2	AWTGQANTGELF
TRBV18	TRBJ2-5	ASSPPAPQETQY
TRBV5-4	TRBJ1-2	ASRGELYGYT
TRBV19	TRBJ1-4	ASSIRGYGEKLF
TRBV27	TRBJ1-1	ASSLTRSNTEAF
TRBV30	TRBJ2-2	AWSILTPAGELF
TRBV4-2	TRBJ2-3	ASSQGTSGGANTQY
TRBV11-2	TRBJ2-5	ASSQGASGGKMLETQY
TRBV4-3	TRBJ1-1	ASSQGSGGEDTEAF
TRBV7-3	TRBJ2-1	ASSLTGGGNEQF
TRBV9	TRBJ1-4	ASSPRRTDNEKLF
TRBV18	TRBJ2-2	ASSPGQGDTGELF
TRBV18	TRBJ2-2	ASSPLALADTGELF
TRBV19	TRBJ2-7	ASSMGRGDEQY
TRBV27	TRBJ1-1	ASSVDRGIEAF
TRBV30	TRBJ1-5	AWSGGGNQPQH
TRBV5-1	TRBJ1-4	ASSRRTDNEKLF
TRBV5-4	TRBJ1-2	ASSQGQTRYGYT
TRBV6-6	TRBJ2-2	ASRRDGRNTGELF
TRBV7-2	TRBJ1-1	ASSLAGREAF
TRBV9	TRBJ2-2	ASSVTSYTGELF
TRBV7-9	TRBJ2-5	ASSLVKVSTYQETQY